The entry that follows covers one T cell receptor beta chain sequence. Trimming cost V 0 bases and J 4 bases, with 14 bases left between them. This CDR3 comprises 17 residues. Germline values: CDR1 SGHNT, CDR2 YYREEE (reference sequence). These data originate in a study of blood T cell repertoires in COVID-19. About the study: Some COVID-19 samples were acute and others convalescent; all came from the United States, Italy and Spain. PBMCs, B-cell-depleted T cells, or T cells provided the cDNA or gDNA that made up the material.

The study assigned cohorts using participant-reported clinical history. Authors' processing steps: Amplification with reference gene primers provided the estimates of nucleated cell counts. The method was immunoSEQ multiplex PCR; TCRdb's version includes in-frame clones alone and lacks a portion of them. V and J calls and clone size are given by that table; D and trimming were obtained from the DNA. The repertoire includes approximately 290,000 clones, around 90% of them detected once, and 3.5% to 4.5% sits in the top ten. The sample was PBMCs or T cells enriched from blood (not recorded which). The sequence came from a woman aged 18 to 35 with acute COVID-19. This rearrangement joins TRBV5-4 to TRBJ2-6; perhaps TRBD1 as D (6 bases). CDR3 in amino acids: CASSLEPGAEGANVLTF. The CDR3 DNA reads TGTGCCAGCAGCTTGGAGCCAGGGGCGGAAGGGGCCAACGTCCTGACTTTC. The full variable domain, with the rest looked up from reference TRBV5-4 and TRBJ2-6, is ETGVTQSPTHLIKTRGQQVTLRCSSQSGHNTVSWYQQALGQGPQFIFQYYREEENGRGNFPPRFSGLQFPNYSSELNVNALELDDSALYLCASSLEPGAEGANVLTFGAGSRLTVL.